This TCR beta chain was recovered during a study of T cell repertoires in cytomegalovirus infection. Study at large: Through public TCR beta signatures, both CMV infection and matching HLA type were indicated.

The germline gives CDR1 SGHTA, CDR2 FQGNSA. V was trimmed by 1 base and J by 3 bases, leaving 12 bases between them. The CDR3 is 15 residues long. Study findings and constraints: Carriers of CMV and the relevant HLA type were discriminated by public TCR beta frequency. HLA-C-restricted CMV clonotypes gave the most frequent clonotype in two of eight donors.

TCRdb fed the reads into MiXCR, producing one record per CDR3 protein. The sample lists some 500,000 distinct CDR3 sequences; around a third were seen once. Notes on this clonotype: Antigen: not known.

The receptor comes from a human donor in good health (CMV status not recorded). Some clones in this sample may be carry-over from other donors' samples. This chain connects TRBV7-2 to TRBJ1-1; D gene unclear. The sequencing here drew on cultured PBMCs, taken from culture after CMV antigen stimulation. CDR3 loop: CASSLGMWVDTEAFF. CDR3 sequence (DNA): TGTGCCAGCAGCTTAGGGATGTGGGTAGACACTGAAGCTTTCTTT.